This TCR beta chain was obtained from a study of T cell changes during pregnancy in multiple sclerosis. Trimming left V 3 bases short and J 2 bases short, with 13 bases between. This CDR3 region has 15 residues. Looked up from germline, CDR1 is KGHSH and CDR2 is LQKENI. Clones were read by immunoSEQ multiplex PCR, and TCRdb kept only the in-frame ones, dropping some. The sample yields about 32,000 clones, more than 70% seen once. The clonotype originates from a female donor with multiple sclerosis, enrolled in a pregnancy study. The V call is TRBV18, the J call TRBJ1-2; D is ambiguous. Specimen: CD8+ T cells from peripheral blood mononuclear cells, collected in the first trimester of pregnancy. The DNA for the CDR3 is TGTGCCAGCTCACCGCTTGGGCCAGGAAACTATGGCTACACCTTC. As protein: CASSPLGPGNYGYTF.